Following are 27 T cell receptor beta chains from one sample sequenced in a study of long-term antiretroviral therapy in people with HIV. Sequencing used immunoSEQ v3.0 at survey level. Method: immunoSEQ multiplex PCR; TCRdb's copy keeps in-frame clones and lacks some. The table records 20,000 to 30,000 clones, 84% of them present only once. This material consisted of unsorted PBMCs, taken 3 years after starting antiretroviral therapy. These receptor sequences come from a man aged 45-65 years with HIV.

The chain links TRBV27 to TRBJ1-2, with D maybe TRBD1 (6 bases). Germline V gene sequence: CDR1 MNHEY, CDR2 SMNVEV (reference sequence). There are 13 residues in the CDR3. Trimming removed 5 bases at V and 8 bases at J, with 15 bases between. The CDR3 nucleotides are TGTGCCAGCAGTGCATCAGGGGAAGGCGGCTACACCTTC. This sequence encodes CASSASGEGGYTF.

The chain uses TRBV19 and TRBJ2-1; D unresolved. This CDR3 comprises 14 residues. CDR1 and CDR2 from the germline V gene are LNHDA and SQIVND (reference sequence). V shed 7 bases and J shed 10 bases, with 20 bases lying between them. CDR3 sequence: CASTVSAHRREQFF. The CDR3 bases are TGTGCCAGTACCGTGTCAGCCCACCGGCGGGAGCAGTTCTTC.

The rearrangement uses TRBV7-2 and TRBJ1-5, with unresolved D. CDR1 and CDR2 (germline): SGHTA, FQGNSA. The CDR3 is made up of 13 amino acids. The germline V and J ends were trimmed by 5 bases and 4 bases, with 9 bases remaining between them. The CDR3 DNA is TGTGCCAGCAGCCACTGGGATAATCAGCCCCAGCATTTT. Translation: CASSHWDNQPQHF.

The chain couples TRBV9 to TRBJ2-1; no definite D call. CDR3 length: 16 residues. Germline values: CDR1 SGDLS, CDR2 YYNGEE. Trimming removed 0 bases at V and 0 bases at J, with 10 bases between. This CDR3 reads CASSVGISFSYNEQFF. In nucleotides, the CDR3 is TGTGCCAGCAGCGTAGGTATCTCCTTCTCCTACAATGAGCAGTTCTTC.

The chain uses TRBV9 and TRBJ1-1; D is unresolved. This CDR3 contains 15 residues. Germline V gives CDR1 SGDLS, CDR2 YYNGEE. V lost 4 bases, J lost 0 bases, and 13 bases lay in between. The CDR3 region is CASSPWASVNTEAFF. DNA of the CDR3: TGTGCCAGCAGCCCTTGGGCCTCCGTGAACACTGAAGCTTTCTTT.

The chain uses TRBV19 and TRBJ1-1; D ambiguous. CDR1 LNHDA and CDR2 SQIVND come from the germline V gene (reference sequence). CDR3 length: 16 amino acids. V was cut by 5 bases and J by 6 bases, with 22 bases left in between. CDR3 sequence: CASSALWESSSPEAFF. In DNA, the CDR3 is TGTGCCAGTAGTGCTTTGTGGGAGTCAAGCTCCCCTGAAGCTTTCTTT.

The chain links TRBV15 to TRBJ2-5; D is uncertain. Germline V lookup: CDR1 LNHNV, CDR2 YYDKDF (reference sequence). This CDR3 has 14 amino acids. V was pared by 4 bases and J by 4 bases, with 13 bases between. The CDR3 DNA is TGTGCCACCAGCATACTAAGGGTGCGAGAGACCCAGTACTTC. This gives the protein CATSILRVRETQYF.

The genes are TRBV18 and TRBJ2-3; D remains unclear. The CDR3 totals 14 residues. V gave up 3 bases and J gave up 5 bases, with 12 bases separating them. Germline-derived CDR1 and CDR2 are KGHSH and LQKENI. Here the CDR3 reads CASSPTPLGDTQYF. As DNA, the CDR3 is TGTGCCAGCTCACCTACCCCGCTTGGAGATACGCAGTATTTT. The full variable domain, with the rest looked up from reference TRBV18 and TRBJ2-3, is NAGVMQNPRHLVRRRGQEARLRCSPMKGHSHVYWYRQLPEEGLKFMVYLQKENIIDESGMPKERFSAEFPKEGPSILRIQQVVRGDSAAYFCASSPTPLGDTQYFGPGTRLTVL.

This clone showed up just a few times. J is TRBJ1-1 and V is TRBV10-1; TRBD1 matches 9 bases. CDR1 is WNHNN, CDR2 SYGVQD, per germline (reference sequence). CDR3 size: 16 residues. Losses at the gene ends were 2 bases for V and 4 bases for J; bases not matched to a gene: 8. CDR3 region: CASSEGTGIDRTEAFF. The CDR3 region has the DNA TGCGCCAGCAGTGAGGGGACAGGGATTGACCGCACTGAAGCTTTCTTT.

The chain recombines TRBV27 with TRBJ2-1, with D hard to call. V shed 4 bases and J shed 6 bases, with 19 bases lying between them. Germline V CDR1 and CDR2: MNHEY, SMNVEV (reference sequence). This CDR3 contains 16 residues. This CDR3 reads CASSSPSTSARNEQFF. CDR3 bases: TGTGCCAGCAGTTCCCCAAGTACCTCGGCTCGCAATGAGCAGTTCTTC.

The chain has TRBV10-1 and TRBJ2-5, with D possibly being TRBD1 (6 bases). This CDR3 contains 13 residues. Germline lookup yields CDR1 WNHNN and CDR2 SYGVQD (reference sequence). V lost 6 bases and J 9 bases, leaving 17 bases between the germline ends. CDR3 in DNA: TGCGCCAGCAGCACGGACAGTAGATTTTCCCAGTACTTC. This gives the protein CASSTDSRFSQYF.

The V call is TRBV27, the J call TRBJ2-7, with 8 bases that match TRBD2. The CDR3 spans 14 residues. The J segment lost 5 bases and the V segment lost 6 bases, leaving 9 bases of the junction unmatched. Germline V gives CDR1 MNHEY, CDR2 SMNVEV (reference sequence). The CDR3 sequence: CASRIAGRFHEQYF. CDR3 nucleotides: TGTGCCAGCAGGATAGCGGGGAGATTCCACGAGCAGTACTTC.

The chain uses TRBV7-2 and TRBJ1-1, with a possible D match to TRBD1 (5 bases). In germline, CDR1 is SGHTA, CDR2 FQGNSA. This CDR3 contains 14 residues. Trimming shortened V by 0 bases and J by 5 bases, and 10 bases separated the two germline ends. CDR3 loop: CASSLAWGGTEAFF. In nucleotides, the CDR3 is TGTGCCAGCAGCTTAGCGTGGGGGGGGACTGAAGCTTTCTTT.

This chain links TRBV27 with TRBJ2-7; TRBD1 matches at 9 bases. This CDR3 contains 12 residues. CDR1 is MNHEY and CDR2 is SMNVEV in the germline V gene (reference sequence). The V and J ends lost 8 bases and 4 bases, in that order; junction bases with no gene match: 3. CDR3: CASGDRVYEQYF. DNA of the CDR3: TGTGCCAGCGGGGACAGGGTTTACGAGCAGTACTTC.

The rearrangement links TRBV5-1 to TRBJ2-5; 13 nucleotides line up with TRBD2. Germline assignment: CDR1 SGHRS and CDR2 YFSETQ. Trimming removed 5 bases from V and 0 bases from J; junction bases left unmatched: 4. CDR3 size: 16 residues. In DNA form, the CDR3 reads TGCGCCAGCAGGGCGGGACTAGCGGGGTACCAAGAGACCCAGTACTTC. Translating gives CASRAGLAGYQETQYF.

J is TRBJ2-3 and V is TRBV9; weak D call: TRBD1 (6 bases). This CDR3 has 13 residues. CDR1 and CDR2 (germline): SGDLS, YYNGEE. With 1 base removed from V and 7 bases from J, the gap between germline ends came to 10 bases. The CDR3 DNA sequence: TGTGCCAGCAGCGTATCAGACAGGTATACGCAGTATTTT. Translation: CASSVSDRYTQYF.

The rearrangement uses TRBV27 and TRBJ2-2; no clear D. Trimming cost V 0 bases and J 4 bases, with 9 bases left between them. The CDR3 totals 15 residues. Germline CDR1 and CDR2: MNHEY and SMNVEV (reference sequence). DNA for the CDR3: TGTGCCAGCAGTTTATCTGAAGGGCCCACCGGGGAGCTGTTTTTT. Its translation: CASSLSEGPTGELFF.

The chain carries TRBV10-3 and TRBJ2-2, with 8 bases lining up with TRBD1. This CDR3 contains 14 residues. V was clipped by 6 bases and J by 4 bases; unmatched bases: 4. CDR1 is ENHRY and CDR2 is SYGVKD in the germline V gene. As DNA, the CDR3 is TGTGCCATCAGAAAGGACAGGGCCACCGGGGAGCTGTTTTTT. Its translation: CAIRKDRATGELFF.

CDR3 in DNA: TGTGCCAGCAGTCCCATTTCTAGCACAGATACGCAGTATTTT. Translating it yields CASSPISSTDTQYF. This rearrangement joins TRBV27 to TRBJ2-3; D is ambiguous. V lost 5 bases and J 0 bases, leaving 9 bases between the germline ends. Germline CDR1 is MNHEY and CDR2 is SMNVEV (reference sequence). This CDR3 spans 14 amino acids.

The chain links TRBV11-2 to TRBJ2-1; 8 bases match TRBD2. The CDR3 runs 16 residues. V shed 1 base, J shed 1 base, and the junction held 3 bases outside the gene matches. CDR1 is SGHAT and CDR2 is FQNNGV in the germline V gene. The CDR3 nucleotides are TGTGCCAGCAGCTTAGTCACGGGAGGGTCCTACAATGAGCAGTTCTTC. This sequence encodes CASSLVTGGSYNEQFF.

This chain links TRBV11-3 with TRBJ2-7; a weak D match, TRBD2 (7 bases). Germline-derived CDR1 and CDR2 are SGHNT and YENEEA. V was cut by 2 bases and J by 5 bases, with 19 bases left in between. This CDR3 spans 16 amino acids. CDR3 DNA sequence: TGTGCCAGCAGCTTAACGATCTGGACTAGGGGGGACGAGCAGTACTTC. Translating gives CASSLTIWTRGDEQYF.

J is TRBJ2-3 and V is TRBV5-4; 10 bases are shared with TRBD2. With V trimmed by 1 base and J by 7 bases, 6 bases remained unmatched. The CDR3 extends over 15 amino acids. CDR1 is SGHNT and CDR2 is YYREEE in the germline V gene (reference sequence). CDR3 DNA: TGTGCCAGCAGCTTGACTAGCGGGAATGGAAATACGCAGTATTTT. Translating it yields CASSLTSGNGNTQYF.

The J gene is TRBJ2-7, the V gene TRBV5-4; TRBD2 is a possible D gene (6 bases). This CDR3 has 13 residues. Germline V lookup: CDR1 SGHNT, CDR2 YYREEE (reference sequence). V was cut by 4 bases and J by 2 bases, with 10 bases left in between. The chain's CDR3 is CASSRDFTYEQYF. Here the CDR3 DNA reads TGTGCCAGCAGCCGGGACTTTACCTACGAGCAGTACTTC.

V is TRBV27 and J is TRBJ1-1; D unclear. The V end was cut by 2 bases, the J end by 3 bases, with 22 bases between. In germline, CDR1 is MNHEY, CDR2 SMNVEV (reference sequence). The CDR3 length is 18 residues. The DNA of the CDR3 is TGTGCCAGCAGTTTAGAATATTTTAACTCGGGAGGGTACACTGAAGCTTTCTTT. This translates into CASSLEYFNSGGYTEAFF.

This clone has only one observation. The V gene is TRBV30, the J gene TRBJ1-3; 8 bases map to TRBD1. Trimming took 4 bases from V and 0 from J; bases not matched to a gene: 8. CDR1 is GTSNPN, CDR2 SVGIG, per germline (reference sequence). The CDR3 extends over 16 amino acids. CDR3 bases: TGTGCCTGGACGCCGGGACAGGAGAGCTCTGGAAACACCATATATTTT. Protein sequence: CAWTPGQESSGNTIYF.

V is TRBV6-5 and J is TRBJ2-5; tentatively, D is TRBD2 (6 bases). This CDR3 is 13 amino acids long. Germline-derived CDR1 and CDR2 are MNHEY and SVGAGI. Trimming cost V 6 bases and J 9 bases, with 17 bases left between them. DNA of the CDR3: TGTGCCAGCAGCTCCGGGACTGTCTTTCCCCAGTACTTC. This gives the protein CASSSGTVFPQYF.

This clone was recorded only once. The J gene is TRBJ2-2, the V gene TRBV7-2, with D unclear. Germline V CDR1 and CDR2: SGHTA, FQGNSA. The CDR3 covers 12 residues. Trimming stripped 0 bases from V and 5 bases from J, with 1 base between. The DNA of the CDR3 is TGTGCCAGCAGCTTAGCGACCGGGGAGCTGTTTTTT. This translates into CASSLATGELFF.